The rows below give T cell receptor beta chains drawn from one sample of a study of shared clonotypes between healthy human individuals. Sequencing used immunoSEQ multiplex PCR; TCRdb keeps in-frame clones, though not all of them. The sample holds about 2,500,000 clones, 90% to 95% seen once. The specimen was naive CD4+ T cells sorted from blood. These receptors originate from a man between 18 and 29 years old in good health. CDR3s include the opening cysteine and the closing phenylalanine or tryptophan. A D gene is named only where the DNA matches it firmly. Expanded clones are given a class, and other clones once, few, many or no size at all.

CDR3 DNA,CDR3 protein,J gene,D gene,V gene,clone size
TGCGCCAGCAGCAACTCCGGGGGGGCAATCGGCTACACCTTC,CASSNSGGAIGYTF,TRBJ1-2,-,TRBV5-1,-
TGTGCCAGCAGCTTGGGGCTAGCGGATCATGATACGCAGTATTTT,CASSLGLADHDTQYF,TRBJ2-3,TRBD2,TRBV11-1,-
TGTGCCAGCGGGCCCGGGACAGGAGTATACGAGCAGTACTTC,CASGPGTGVYEQYF,TRBJ2-7,TRBD1,TRBV2,-
TGTGCCACCGGAGGTGGCAGGGGGGCCTTCTACGAGCAGTACTTC,CATGGGRGAFYEQYF,TRBJ2-7,-,TRBV10-3,-
TGTGCCAGCAGCTTAGGGCGCCTTGAGCGGCAGTTCTTC,CASSLGRLERQFF,TRBJ2-1,-,TRBV7-2,once
TGCGCCAGCAGCCAAGGCTATCCTAGCGCGCAAGAGACCCAGTACTTC,CASSQGYPSAQETQYF,TRBJ2-5,-,TRBV4-3,-
TGTGCCAGCACTTCCACGACGGGCGGGAGACCCGGGGAGCTGTTTTTT,CASTSTTGGRPGELFF,TRBJ2-2,TRBD2,TRBV28,-
TGTGCCAGCAGCTTAAAGGGCGCCAGGGACCTAGTACAACACAATGAGCAGTTCTTC,CASSLKGARDLVQHNEQFF,TRBJ2-1,-,TRBV7-9,-
TGTGCCTCCACTAGCGGGAGTAAAGAGACCCAGTACTTC,CASTSGSKETQYF,TRBJ2-5,TRBD2,TRBV30,-
TGTGCCAGCAGCTTAGAGTCTGGTGGCTACAATGAGCAGTTCTTC,CASSLESGGYNEQFF,TRBJ2-1,-,TRBV11-3,-
TGTGCCAGCAGCTTGGGACAGTCCGCCAATGAGCAGTTCTTC,CASSLGQSANEQFF,TRBJ2-1,TRBD1,TRBV7-9,-
TGTGCCAGTAGCCAACTAGCGGGGGCCTACAATGAGCAGTTCTTC,CASSQLAGAYNEQFF,TRBJ2-1,TRBD2,TRBV19,-
TGTGCCAGCAGCTTTCGTGGACCTAGCACAGATACGCAGTATTTT,CASSFRGPSTDTQYF,TRBJ2-3,-,TRBV13,-
TGTGCCAGCAGTGCCCGGAGATTAGCGGAAGATACGCAGTATTTT,CASSARRLAEDTQYF,TRBJ2-3,-,TRBV6-1,-
TGTGCCAGCAGCTTACCGGGCAGGGGACCCTACAATGAGCAGTTCTTC,CASSLPGRGPYNEQFF,TRBJ2-1,-,TRBV7-2,-
TGTGCCAGCGGGGTGACAGATACGCAGTATTTT,CASGVTDTQYF,TRBJ2-3,-,TRBV7-9,-
TGTGCCAGCAGCTTAGCGTTGGCGGGGGGGCAAGAGACCCAGTACTTC,CASSLALAGGQETQYF,TRBJ2-5,TRBD2,TRBV7-2,-
TGCGCCAGCAGCTCGACAGGGGCAACCGGGGAGCTGTTTTTT,CASSSTGATGELFF,TRBJ2-2,TRBD1,TRBV5-1,-
TGTGCCCGTAGGGAAGGGAACACTGAAGCTTTCTTT,CARREGNTEAFF,TRBJ1-1,-,TRBV30,few
TGTGCCAGCAGCGCTCCCGGGACTGAGAATTCACCCCTCCACTTT,CASSAPGTENSPLHF,TRBJ1-6,-,TRBV7-9,-
TGTGCCTGGAGGGGAGGGACAGCGAACACTGAAGCTTTCTTT,CAWRGGTANTEAFF,TRBJ1-1,TRBD1,TRBV30,-
TGTGCCAGCTCACCATCCCTAAACACTGAAGCTTTCTTT,CASSPSLNTEAFF,TRBJ1-1,-,TRBV18,few
TGTGCCAGCTCACCGTCGATGGGATACGAGCAGTACTTC,CASSPSMGYEQYF,TRBJ2-7,-,TRBV18,-
TGTGCCAGCAGCGTACTAGCGGGAGTCTATAATGAGCAGTTCTTC,CASSVLAGVYNEQFF,TRBJ2-1,TRBD2,TRBV2,-
TGCGCCAGCAGCCGATCCAGAACAGGGGGCTCTGGGGAGACCCAGTACTTC,CASSRSRTGGSGETQYF,TRBJ2-5,TRBD1,TRBV4-1,-
TGTGCCAGCCCGAAAACAGGGGGAACCGATACGCAGTATTTT,CASPKTGGTDTQYF,TRBJ2-3,-,TRBV21-1,-
TGTGCCAGCAGCTTAGAAGGTGAGGGGTCCTACGAGCAGTACTTC,CASSLEGEGSYEQYF,TRBJ2-7,-,TRBV7-9,-
TGCGCCAGCAGCTTGAACAGGGACAATGAAAAACTGTTTTTT,CASSLNRDNEKLFF,TRBJ1-4,-,TRBV5-1,-
TGTGCCAGCAGCTCGATACCGGGACTAGCGGGTCTCACCCTCACCGGGGAGCTGTTTTTT,CASSSIPGLAGLTLTGELFF,TRBJ2-2,TRBD2,TRBV13,-
TGTGCCAGCAGTCCTGAGGGACTAGCGACAGATACGCAGTATTTT,CASSPEGLATDTQYF,TRBJ2-3,TRBD2,TRBV7-9,-
TGCGCCAGCAGCTTGGCGGGGCCGAATGAAGCTTTCTTT,CASSLAGPNEAFF,TRBJ1-1,-,TRBV5-1,few
TGCAGCGTTGAAGACGGGGACGGAGCGAACACCGGGGAGCTGTTTTTT,CSVEDGDGANTGELFF,TRBJ2-2,-,TRBV29-1,-
TGTGCCAGCAGCTTGGCCGGGGGGGGACTAAACTATGGCTACACCTTC,CASSLAGGGLNYGYTF,TRBJ1-2,-,TRBV5-4,once
TGTGCCAGCAGTGACCGCCTAGCGGACAATGAGCAGTTCTTC,CASSDRLADNEQFF,TRBJ2-1,TRBD2,TRBV25-1,-
TGTGCCAGCAATCGGCGGACTAGTAAGACCCAGTACTTC,CASNRRTSKTQYF,TRBJ2-5,TRBD2,TRBV11-1,-
TGTGCCAGCAGCCCCGTGTACGGAGGGGTGATTAATGGCTACACCTTC,CASSPVYGGVINGYTF,TRBJ1-2,-,TRBV11-3,-
TGTGCCAGCAGTCCGGACAGGAGAAACTATGGCTACACCTTC,CASSPDRRNYGYTF,TRBJ1-2,TRBD1,TRBV6-5,-
TGTGCCAGCAGCTTGCCGACGGGAAACTATGGCTACACCTTC,CASSLPTGNYGYTF,TRBJ1-2,-,TRBV5-6,-
TGTGCCAGCAGCCCAGTCGGGGATATAAGCACTGAAGCTTTCTTT,CASSPVGDISTEAFF,TRBJ1-1,-,TRBV11-3,-
TGCAGCGTTGAAGATGGACGTTTCACCGGGGAGCTGTTTTTT,CSVEDGRFTGELFF,TRBJ2-2,-,TRBV29-1,-
TGTGCCAGTAGAGGGCAGGGAACCTTGAACACTGAAGCTTTCTTT,CASRGQGTLNTEAFF,TRBJ1-1,-,TRBV19,-
TGTGCCTGGAGATCAAGCGGGGTATATAATTCACCCCTCCACTTT,CAWRSSGVYNSPLHF,TRBJ1-6,-,TRBV30,-
TGTGCCAGCAGCTTCGAATTGGATCAGCCCCAGCATTTT,CASSFELDQPQHF,TRBJ1-5,-,TRBV5-6,-
TGTGCCAGCTCACCACAGAGTATGGCGGCAGGGGGTAATCAGCCCCAGCATTTT,CASSPQSMAAGGNQPQHF,TRBJ1-5,TRBD1,TRBV18,-
TGTGCCAGCAGCTTGGGCCTAGCGGAGTTGTACCAAGAGACCCAGTACTTC,CASSLGLAELYQETQYF,TRBJ2-5,TRBD2,TRBV11-1,-
TGCGCCAGCAGGAGGACTAGCGGGGGCCTTGCAGATACGCAGTATTTT,CASRRTSGGLADTQYF,TRBJ2-3,TRBD2,TRBV4-1,-
TGTGCCAGCAGCGCGACTAGCGTAAACAATGAGCAGTTCTTC,CASSATSVNNEQFF,TRBJ2-1,TRBD2,TRBV9,few
TGTGCCAGCAGCTTTAGATCAGGAGGGACAGGGGGTTCACCCCTCCACTTT,CASSFRSGGTGGSPLHF,TRBJ1-6,TRBD1,TRBV11-2,-
TGTGCCAGCAGCTGGACCGAGAACTATGGCTACACCTTC,CASSWTENYGYTF,TRBJ1-2,-,TRBV25-1,-
TGTGCCAGCAGGTCAGGACAGGGGGGCGCCGGCGAGCAGTACTTC,CASRSGQGGAGEQYF,TRBJ2-7,TRBD1,TRBV6-5,-
TGTGCCTGGAGTCCCACCTTTCCCTACGAGCAGTACTTC,CAWSPTFPYEQYF,TRBJ2-7,-,TRBV30,-
TGTGCCAGCAGTGGCGCATTATTCCGGGACATTGAAGCTTTCTTT,CASSGALFRDIEAFF,TRBJ1-1,-,TRBV2,-
TGTGCCAGCAGTTTTCCAAAGGTTGGTGGCACTGAAGCTTTCTTT,CASSFPKVGGTEAFF,TRBJ1-1,-,TRBV28,once
TGTGCCAGCAGCCCAAAGACAGGAGGTAACACTGAAGCTTTCTTT,CASSPKTGGNTEAFF,TRBJ1-1,-,TRBV11-3,-
TGTGCATCAGGGCCCCGACTCCTCTACAATGAGCAGTTCTTC,CASGPRLLYNEQFF,TRBJ2-1,-,TRBV19,-
TGCGCCAGCAGCTTGCTCCTCACCGGGGAGCTGTTTTTT,CASSLLLTGELFF,TRBJ2-2,-,TRBV4-3,-
TGCGCCAGCAGCCATGCTCGGGGCGATCAGCCCCAGCATTTT,CASSHARGDQPQHF,TRBJ1-5,-,TRBV4-1,-